The source of this T cell receptor (beta chain) is a study of blood T cell repertoires in COVID-19. At the level of the study: Sites in the United States, Italy and Spain provided acute and convalescent COVID-19 samples.

Assay: immunoSEQ multiplex PCR; the TCRdb copy retains only in-frame clones and omits some. The sample holds approximately 96,000 clones, approximately 91% seen once. Between the trimmed V and J ends, which lost 7 bases and 3 bases, there was a span of 16 bases. The CDR3 totals 14 residues. Germline V lookup: CDR1 MNHEY, CDR2 SVGEGT. This receptor was taken from a woman at least 80 years old with acute or convalescent COVID-19. The V call is TRBV6-2 or TRBV6-3, the J call TRBJ2-7, with D possibly matching TRBD1 (6 bases). Sample: peripheral blood. DNA of the CDR3: TGTGCCAGCACCCCTCGGCAGGGGCACTACGAGCAGTACTTC. The encoded protein is CASTPRQGHYEQYF.